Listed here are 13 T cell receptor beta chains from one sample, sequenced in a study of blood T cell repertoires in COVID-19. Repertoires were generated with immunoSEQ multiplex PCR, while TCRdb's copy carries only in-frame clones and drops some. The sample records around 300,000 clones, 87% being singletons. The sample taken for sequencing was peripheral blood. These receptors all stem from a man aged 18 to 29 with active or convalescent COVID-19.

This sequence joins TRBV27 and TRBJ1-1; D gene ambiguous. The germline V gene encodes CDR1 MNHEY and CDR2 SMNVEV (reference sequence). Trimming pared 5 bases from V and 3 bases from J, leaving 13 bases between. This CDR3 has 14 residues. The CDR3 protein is CASSARGLYTEAFF. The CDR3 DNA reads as TGTGCCAGCAGTGCCCGAGGGCTCTACACTGAAGCTTTCTTT.

CDR3: CASSVWDRVGGELFF. The CDR3 DNA reads TGTGCCAGCAGCGTTTGGGACAGGGTTGGCGGGGAGCTGTTTTTT. The chain joins TRBV9 to TRBJ2-2, with 9 bases fitting TRBD1. There are 15 residues in the CDR3. The junction had 6 bases not matched to a gene; V was cut back by 2 bases and J by 7 bases. The germline V gene encodes CDR1 SGDLS and CDR2 YYNGEE.

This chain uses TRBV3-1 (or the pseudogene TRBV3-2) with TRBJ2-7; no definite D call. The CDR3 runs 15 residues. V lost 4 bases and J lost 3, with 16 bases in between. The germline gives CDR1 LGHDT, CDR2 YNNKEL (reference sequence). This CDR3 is CASSREPWSSYEQYF. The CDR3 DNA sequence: TGTGCCAGCAGCCGAGAGCCGTGGTCCAGCTACGAGCAGTACTTC.

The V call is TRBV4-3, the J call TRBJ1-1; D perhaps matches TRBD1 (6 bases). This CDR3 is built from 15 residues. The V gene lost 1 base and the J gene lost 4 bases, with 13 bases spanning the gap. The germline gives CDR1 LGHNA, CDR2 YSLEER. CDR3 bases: TGCGCCAGCAGCCAAGTTAGGGGGGGCGGCACTGAAGCTTTCTTT. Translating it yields CASSQVRGGGTEAFF.

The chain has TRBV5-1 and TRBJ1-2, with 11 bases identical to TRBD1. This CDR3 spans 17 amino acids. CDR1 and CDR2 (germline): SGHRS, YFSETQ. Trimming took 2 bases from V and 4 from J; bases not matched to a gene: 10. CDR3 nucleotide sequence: TGCGCCAGCAGCTTTTTAGGACAGGGGGCCAATTTCTATGGCTACACCTTC. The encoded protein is CASSFLGQGANFYGYTF.

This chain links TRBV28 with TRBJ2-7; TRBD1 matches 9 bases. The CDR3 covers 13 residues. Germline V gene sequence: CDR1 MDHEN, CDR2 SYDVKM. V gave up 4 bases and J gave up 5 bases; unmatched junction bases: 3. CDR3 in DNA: TGTGCCAGCAGTTCAGACAGGGGGGACGAGCAGTACTTC. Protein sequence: CASSSDRGDEQYF.

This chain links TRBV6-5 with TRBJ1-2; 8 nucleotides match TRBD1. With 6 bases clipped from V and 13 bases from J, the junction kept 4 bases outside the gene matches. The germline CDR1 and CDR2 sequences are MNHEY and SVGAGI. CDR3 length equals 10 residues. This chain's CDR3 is CASRDRAITF. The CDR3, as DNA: TGTGCCAGCAGGGACAGGGCAATCACCTTC.

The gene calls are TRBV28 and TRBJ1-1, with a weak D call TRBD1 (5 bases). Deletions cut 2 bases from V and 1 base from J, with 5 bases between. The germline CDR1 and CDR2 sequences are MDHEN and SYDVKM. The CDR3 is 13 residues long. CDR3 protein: CASSLGQNTEAFF. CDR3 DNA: TGTGCCAGCAGTTTAGGACAGAACACTGAAGCTTTCTTT.

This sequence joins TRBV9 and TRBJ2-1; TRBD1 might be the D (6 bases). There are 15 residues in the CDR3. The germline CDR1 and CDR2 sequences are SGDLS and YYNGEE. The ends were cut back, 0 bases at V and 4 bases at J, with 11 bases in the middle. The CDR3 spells CASSVGGTSYNEQFF. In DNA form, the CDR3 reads TGTGCCAGCAGCGTAGGTGGGACATCGTACAATGAGCAGTTCTTC.

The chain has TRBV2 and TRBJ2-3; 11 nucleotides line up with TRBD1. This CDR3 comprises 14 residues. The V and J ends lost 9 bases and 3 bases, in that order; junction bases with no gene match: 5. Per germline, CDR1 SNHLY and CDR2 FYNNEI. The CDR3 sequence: CASHRDRGTDTQYF. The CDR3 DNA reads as TGTGCCAGTCACCGGGACAGGGGGACAGATACGCAGTATTTT.

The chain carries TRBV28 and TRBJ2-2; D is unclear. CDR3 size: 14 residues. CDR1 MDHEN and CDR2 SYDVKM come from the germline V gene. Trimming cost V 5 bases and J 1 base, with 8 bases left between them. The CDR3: CASSTPGNTGELFF. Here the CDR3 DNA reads TGTGCCAGCAGTACCCCGGGGAACACCGGGGAGCTGTTTTTT.

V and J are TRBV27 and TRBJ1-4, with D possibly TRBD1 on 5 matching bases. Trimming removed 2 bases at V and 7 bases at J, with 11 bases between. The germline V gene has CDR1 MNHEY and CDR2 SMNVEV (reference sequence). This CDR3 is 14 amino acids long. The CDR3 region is CASSLGQGGEKLFF. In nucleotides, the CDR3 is TGTGCCAGCAGTTTAGGTCAGGGTGGTGAAAAACTGTTTTTT.

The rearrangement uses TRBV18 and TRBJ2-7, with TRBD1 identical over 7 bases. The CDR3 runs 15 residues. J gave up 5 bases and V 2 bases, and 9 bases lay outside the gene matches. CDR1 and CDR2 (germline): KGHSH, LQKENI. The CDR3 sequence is CASSPFGTALNEQYF. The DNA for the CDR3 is TGTGCCAGCTCACCATTCGGGACAGCCCTCAACGAGCAGTACTTC.